What follows describes a single T cell receptor (beta chain). The antigen remains undetermined. TCRdb re-derived calls from the RT-PCR reads in MiXCR, one entry per CDR3 protein. This sample has some 800,000 distinct CDR3 sequences, with around 20% found just once. This sample is part of a study of response to subunit inactivated influenza vaccine. Regarding the study as a whole: The authors suggested that few new T cells are recruited per seasonal influenza vaccination.

CDR3 size: 12 residues. The V gene's germline CDR1 is SQVTM and CDR2 ANQGSEA. V was clipped by 3 bases and J by 2 bases, with 8 bases between them. The rearrangement uses TRBV29-1 and TRBJ2-7; a possible D gene is TRBD1 (6 bases). The receptor comes from a man aged 45 to 65 who received an inactivated influenza vaccine. The material sequenced was PBMCs from blood, taken roughly 5 days after vaccination. The CDR3 DNA follows: TGCAGCGTTGAGGGGACACCCTACGAGCAGTACTTC. Translation gives CSVEGTPYEQYF.